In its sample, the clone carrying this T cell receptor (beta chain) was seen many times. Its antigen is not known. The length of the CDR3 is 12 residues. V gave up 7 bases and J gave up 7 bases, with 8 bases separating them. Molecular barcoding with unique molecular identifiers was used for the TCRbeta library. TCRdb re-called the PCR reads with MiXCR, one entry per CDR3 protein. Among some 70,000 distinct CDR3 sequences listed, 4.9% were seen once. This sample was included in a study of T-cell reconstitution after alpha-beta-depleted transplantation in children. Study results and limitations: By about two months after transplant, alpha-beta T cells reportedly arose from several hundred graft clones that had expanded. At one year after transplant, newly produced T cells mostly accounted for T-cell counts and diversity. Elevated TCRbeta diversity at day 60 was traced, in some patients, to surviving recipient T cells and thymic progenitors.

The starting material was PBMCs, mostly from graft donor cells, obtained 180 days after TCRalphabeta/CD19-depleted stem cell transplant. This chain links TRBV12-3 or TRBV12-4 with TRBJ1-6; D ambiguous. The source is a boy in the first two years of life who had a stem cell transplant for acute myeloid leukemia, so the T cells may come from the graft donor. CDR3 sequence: CASTPGNSPLHF. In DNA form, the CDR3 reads TGTGCCAGCACCCCCGGGAATTCACCCCTCCACTTT.